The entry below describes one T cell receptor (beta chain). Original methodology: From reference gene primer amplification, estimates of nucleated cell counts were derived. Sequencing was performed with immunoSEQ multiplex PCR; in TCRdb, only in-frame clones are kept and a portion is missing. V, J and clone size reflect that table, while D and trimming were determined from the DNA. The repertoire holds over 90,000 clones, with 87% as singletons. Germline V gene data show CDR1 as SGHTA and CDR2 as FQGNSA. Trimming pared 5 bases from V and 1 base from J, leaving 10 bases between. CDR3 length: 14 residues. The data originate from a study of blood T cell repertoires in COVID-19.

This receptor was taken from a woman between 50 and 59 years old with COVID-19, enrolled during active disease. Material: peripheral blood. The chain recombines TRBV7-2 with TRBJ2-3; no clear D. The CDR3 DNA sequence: TGTGCCAGCAGCCACCCCCCGGGCACAGATACGCAGTATTTT. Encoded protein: CASSHPPGTDTQYF. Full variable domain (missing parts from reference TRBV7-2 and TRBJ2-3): GAGVSQSPSNKVTEKGKDVELRCDPISGHTALYWYRQSLGQGLEFLIYFQGNSAPDKSGLPSDRFSAERTGGSVSTLTIQRTQQEDSAVYLCASSHPPGTDTQYFGPGTRLTVL.